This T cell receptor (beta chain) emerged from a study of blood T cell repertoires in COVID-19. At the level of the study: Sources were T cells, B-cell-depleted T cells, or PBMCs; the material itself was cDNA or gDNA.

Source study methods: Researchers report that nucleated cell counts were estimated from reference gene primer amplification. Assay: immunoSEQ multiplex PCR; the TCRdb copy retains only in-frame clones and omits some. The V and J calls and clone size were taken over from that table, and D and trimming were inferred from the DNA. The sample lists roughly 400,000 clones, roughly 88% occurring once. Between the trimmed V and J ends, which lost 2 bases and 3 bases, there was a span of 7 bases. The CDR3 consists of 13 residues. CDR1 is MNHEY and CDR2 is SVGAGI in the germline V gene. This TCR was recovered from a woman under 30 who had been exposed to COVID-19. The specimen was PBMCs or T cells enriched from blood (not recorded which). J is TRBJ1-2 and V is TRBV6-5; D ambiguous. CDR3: CASSYEGDYGYTF. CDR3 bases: TGTGCCAGCAGTTACGAGGGAGACTATGGCTACACCTTC.